This is a list of T cell receptor beta chains from one sample in a study of blood T cell repertoires in COVID-19. The protocol was immunoSEQ multiplex PCR, while the TCRdb copy is restricted to in-frame clones and leaves out a portion. The repertoire consists of a few hundred thousand clones, with roughly 90% occurring once and the leading ten covering approximately 2.8%. The specimen sequenced was PBMCs or T cells enriched from blood (not recorded which). The receptors originated from a woman in her 50s in a cohort exposed to, infected with or recovered from COVID-19 (not recorded which). The CDR3 runs from the conserved cysteine through the conserved F or W. A D gene is named only where the DNA matches it firmly. Rows give clone size only sometimes, using once, few, many, or a class for an expanded clone.

J	size	V	D	CDR3	DNA
TRBJ1-1	.	TRBV28	.	CASYTPGTLEAFF	TGTGCCAGCTATACACCCGGGACACTTGAAGCTTTCTTT
TRBJ2-7	.	TRBV7-3	TRBD1	CASSQHLSGGQGFYEQYF	TGTGCCAGCAGTCAACACCTCAGTGGGGGACAGGGATTCTACGAGCAGTACTTC
TRBJ2-7	.	TRBV14	TRBD2	CASSRRLSGGGTQGPHEQYF	TGTGCCAGCAGCCGACGATTGAGCGGGGGGGGTACACAAGGTCCCCACGAGCAGTACTTC
TRBJ2-2	.	TRBV6-5	.	CASSYSRLVGELFF	TGTGCCAGCAGTTACTCGAGATTGGTCGGGGAGCTGTTTTTT
TRBJ1-4	.	TRBV28	TRBD1	CASSHRGRGNEKLFF	TGTGCCAGCAGTCACAGGGGGCGCGGTAATGAAAAACTGTTTTTT
TRBJ2-5	once	TRBV23-1	.	CASRRGLTQYF	TGCGCCAGCAGACGGGGTCTGACCCAGTACTTC
TRBJ2-7	.	TRBV6-1	TRBD1	CASSEPFTGDRVYEQYF	TGTGCCAGCAGTGAACCCTTCACGGGGGACAGGGTCTACGAGCAGTACTTC
TRBJ1-2	.	TRBV20-1	.	CSARPGKGYTF	TGCAGTGCTAGACCGGGTAAAGGCTACACCTTC
TRBJ1-6	once	TRBV9	TRBD1	CASSGQGGQNHNSPLHF	TGTGCCAGCAGCGGACAGGGGGGACAGAACCACAATTCACCCCTCCACTTT
TRBJ2-3	.	TRBV5-1	TRBD2	CASSFGTSGEDTQYF	TGCGCCAGCAGCTTCGGGACTAGCGGGGAGGATACGCAGTATTTT